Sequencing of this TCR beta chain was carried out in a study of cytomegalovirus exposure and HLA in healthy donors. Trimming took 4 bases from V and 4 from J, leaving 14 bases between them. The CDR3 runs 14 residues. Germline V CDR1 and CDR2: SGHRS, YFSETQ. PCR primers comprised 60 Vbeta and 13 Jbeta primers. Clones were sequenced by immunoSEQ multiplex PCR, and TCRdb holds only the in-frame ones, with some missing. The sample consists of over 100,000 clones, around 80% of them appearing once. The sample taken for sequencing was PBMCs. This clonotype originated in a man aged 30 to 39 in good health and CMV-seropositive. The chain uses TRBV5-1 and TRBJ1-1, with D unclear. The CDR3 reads CASSPGTEGTEAFF. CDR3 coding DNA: TGCGCCAGCAGCCCGGGAACGGAGGGCACTGAAGCTTTCTTT.